The clone carrying this T cell receptor (beta chain) has only one observation. Its specificity is not known. The PCR was carried out with 60 Vbeta primers and 13 Jbeta primers. Assay: immunoSEQ multiplex PCR; the TCRdb copy retains only in-frame clones and omits some. There are approximately 200,000 clones in the sample; 81% occur only once, and roughly 2% lies in the top ten. This record comes from a study of cytomegalovirus exposure and HLA in healthy donors. General study results and limits: It was likely that a cluster of highly shared sequence variants was a sequencing artifact.

The sequence came from a woman between 18 and 29 years old in good health and CMV-seropositive. The specimen was PBMCs.

The CDR3 nucleotides are TGTGCCAGCAGCCAGCACTTGTTTGGTGAGCAGTTCTTC. Protein: CASSQHLFGEQFF. The V and J genes are TRBV14 and TRBJ2-1; D unresolved. The germline V gene encodes CDR1 SGHDN and CDR2 FVKESK. Trimming shortened V by 3 bases and J by 9 bases, and 12 bases separated the two germline ends. This CDR3 spans 13 amino acids.